The 2 T cell receptor beta chains given below trace back to one sample, sequenced in a study of cytomegalovirus exposure and HLA in healthy donors. Measured with immunoSEQ multiplex PCR; TCRdb has only the in-frame clones, and not every one. The repertoire holds about 130,000 clones, with roughly 89% as singletons. Sequencing was carried out using PBMCs. These receptors came from a woman between 18 and 29 years old in good health and CMV-seronegative.

The rearrangement links TRBV11-3 to TRBJ2-2; 8 bases align to TRBD2. Trimming at V came to 5 bases and at J to 13 bases, leaving 12 bases not matched to a gene. The CDR3 sequence is 14 residues long. CDR1 and CDR2 from the germline V gene are SGHNT and YENEEA. CDR3 residues: CASSPGGRTGSLFF. DNA of the CDR3: TGTGCCAGCAGCCCGGGGGGGCGGACTGGGTCGCTGTTTTTT.

The chain links TRBV2 to TRBJ2-1; perhaps TRBD2 as D (7 bases). Germline assignment: CDR1 SNHLY and CDR2 FYNNEI. The CDR3 is made up of 16 amino acids. Between the trimmed V and J ends, which lost 10 bases and 1 base, there was a span of 20 bases. This chain's CDR3 is CATRPKEGGSYNEQFF. The CDR3 DNA reads TGTGCCACTCGCCCTAAGGAGGGGGGGTCCTACAATGAGCAGTTCTTC.